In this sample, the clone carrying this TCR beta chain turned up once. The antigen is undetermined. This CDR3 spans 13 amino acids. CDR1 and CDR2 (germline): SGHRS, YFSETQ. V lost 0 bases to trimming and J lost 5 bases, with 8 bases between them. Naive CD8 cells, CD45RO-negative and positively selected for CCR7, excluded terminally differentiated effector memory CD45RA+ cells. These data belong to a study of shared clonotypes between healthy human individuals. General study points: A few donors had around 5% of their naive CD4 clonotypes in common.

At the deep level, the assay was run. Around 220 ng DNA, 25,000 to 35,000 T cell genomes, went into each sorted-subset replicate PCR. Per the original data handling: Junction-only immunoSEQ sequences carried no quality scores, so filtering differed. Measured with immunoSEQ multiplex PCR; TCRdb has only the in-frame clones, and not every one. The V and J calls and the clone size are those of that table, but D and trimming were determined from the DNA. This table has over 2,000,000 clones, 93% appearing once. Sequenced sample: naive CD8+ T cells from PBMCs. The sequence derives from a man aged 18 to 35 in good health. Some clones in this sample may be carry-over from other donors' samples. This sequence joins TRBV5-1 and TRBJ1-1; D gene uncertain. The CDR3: CASSLVKGTEAFF. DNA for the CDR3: TGCGCCAGCAGCTTGGTGAAGGGAACTGAAGCTTTCTTT.